Included here is one T cell receptor (beta chain) sequence, with context. Its antigen is unknown. Extraction of RNA preceded its reverse transcription into cDNA, which served as the sequencing template. Sequencing used immunoSEQ multiplex PCR; TCRdb keeps in-frame clones, though not all of them. Of about 140,000 clones listed, about four fifths are singletons. The data derive from a study of CD8+ T cells in alopecia areata. In germline, CDR1 is MNHNY, CDR2 SVGAGI (reference sequence). The CDR3 totals 15 residues. Trimming left V 5 bases short and J 5 bases short, with 18 bases between. Study-wide findings and caveats: Persistence during tofacitinib was seen for many expanded lesional clones in scalp and blood.

Treatment described: oral pan-JAK inhibitor, 5-10 mg twice daily. The researchers isolated CD4+ and CD8+ T cells from PBMCs by sorting. This sequence joins TRBV6-6 and TRBJ2-5, with D possibly being TRBD1 or TRBD2 (5 bases each). The sequencing used CD8+ T cells sorted from blood, collected at week 4, from a patient treated with tofacitinib. This receptor was identified in a human donor with alopecia areata. This CDR3 reads CASSHPGPKRETQYF. The CDR3 nucleotides are TGTGCCAGCAGTCATCCGGGACCCAAAAGGGAGACCCAGTACTTC.